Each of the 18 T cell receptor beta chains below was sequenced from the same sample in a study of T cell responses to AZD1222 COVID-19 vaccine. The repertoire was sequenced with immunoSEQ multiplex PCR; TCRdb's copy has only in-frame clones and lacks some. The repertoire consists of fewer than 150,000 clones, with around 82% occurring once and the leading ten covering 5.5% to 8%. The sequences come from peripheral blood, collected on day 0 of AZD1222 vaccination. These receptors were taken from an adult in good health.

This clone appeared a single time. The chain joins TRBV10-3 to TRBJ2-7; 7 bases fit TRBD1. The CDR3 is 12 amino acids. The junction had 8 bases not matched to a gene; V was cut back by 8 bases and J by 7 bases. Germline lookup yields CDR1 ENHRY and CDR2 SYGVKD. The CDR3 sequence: CAIEGASREQYF. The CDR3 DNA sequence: TGTGCCATCGAGGGGGCAAGTCGTGAGCAGTACTTC.

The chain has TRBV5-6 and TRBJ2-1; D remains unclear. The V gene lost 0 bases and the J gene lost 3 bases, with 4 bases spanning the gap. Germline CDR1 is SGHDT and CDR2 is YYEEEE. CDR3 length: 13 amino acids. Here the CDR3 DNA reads TGTGCCAGCAGCTTGGTCGGCTACAATGAGCAGTTCTTC. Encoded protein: CASSLVGYNEQFF.

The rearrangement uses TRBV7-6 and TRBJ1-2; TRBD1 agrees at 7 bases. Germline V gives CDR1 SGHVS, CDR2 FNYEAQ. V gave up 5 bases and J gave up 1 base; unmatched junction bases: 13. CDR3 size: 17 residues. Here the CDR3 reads CASSPYPQQGLNYGYTF. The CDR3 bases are TGTGCCAGCAGCCCATATCCCCAACAGGGGCTTAACTATGGCTACACCTTC.

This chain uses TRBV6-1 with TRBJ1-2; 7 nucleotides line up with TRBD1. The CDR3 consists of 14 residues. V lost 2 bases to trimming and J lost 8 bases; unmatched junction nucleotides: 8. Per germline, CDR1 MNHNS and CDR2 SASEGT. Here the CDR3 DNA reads TGTGCCAGCAGTGAATCTCCAGGGGGGAGAGGCTACACCTTC. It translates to CASSESPGGRGYTF.

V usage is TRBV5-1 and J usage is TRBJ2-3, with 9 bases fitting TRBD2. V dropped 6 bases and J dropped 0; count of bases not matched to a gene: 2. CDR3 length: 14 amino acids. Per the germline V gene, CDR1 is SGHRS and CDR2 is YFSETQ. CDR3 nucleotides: TGCGCCAGCACAGCGGGGGGTAGCACAGATACGCAGTATTTT. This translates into CASTAGGSTDTQYF.

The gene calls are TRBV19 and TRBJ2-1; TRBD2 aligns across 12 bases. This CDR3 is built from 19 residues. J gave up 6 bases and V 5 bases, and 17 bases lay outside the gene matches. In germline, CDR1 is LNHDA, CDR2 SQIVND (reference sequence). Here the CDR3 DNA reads TGTGCCAGTAGTGGTCCCCACTTCGGTCCTAGCGGGGGGGCCAATGAGCAGTTCTTC. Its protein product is CASSGPHFGPSGGANEQFF.

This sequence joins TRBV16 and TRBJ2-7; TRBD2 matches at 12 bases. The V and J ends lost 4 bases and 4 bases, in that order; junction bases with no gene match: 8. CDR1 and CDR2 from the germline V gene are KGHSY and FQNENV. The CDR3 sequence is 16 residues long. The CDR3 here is CASSPTSGGSEYEQYF. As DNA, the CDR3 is TGTGCCAGCAGCCCTACTAGCGGGGGGTCCGAATACGAGCAGTACTTC.

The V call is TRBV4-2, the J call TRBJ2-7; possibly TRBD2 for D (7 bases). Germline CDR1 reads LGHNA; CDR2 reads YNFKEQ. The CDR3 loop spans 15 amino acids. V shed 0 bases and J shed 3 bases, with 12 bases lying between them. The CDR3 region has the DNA TGTGCCAGCAGCCAAGAACGGGGGGCTAACTACGAGCAGTACTTC. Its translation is CASSQERGANYEQYF.

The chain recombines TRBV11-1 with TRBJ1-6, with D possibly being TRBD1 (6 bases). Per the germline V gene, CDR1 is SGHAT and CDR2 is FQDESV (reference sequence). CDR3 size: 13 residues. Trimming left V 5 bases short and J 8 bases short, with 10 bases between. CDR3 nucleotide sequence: TGTGCCAGCAGCCGCTCAGGGGATTCACCCCTCCACTTT. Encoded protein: CASSRSGDSPLHF. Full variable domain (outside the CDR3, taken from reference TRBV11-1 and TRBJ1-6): EAEVAQSPRYKITEKSQAVAFWCDPISGHATLYWYRQILGQGPELLVQFQDESVVDDSQLPKDRFSAERLKGVDSTLKIQPAELGDSAMYLCASSRSGDSPLHFGNGTRLTVT.

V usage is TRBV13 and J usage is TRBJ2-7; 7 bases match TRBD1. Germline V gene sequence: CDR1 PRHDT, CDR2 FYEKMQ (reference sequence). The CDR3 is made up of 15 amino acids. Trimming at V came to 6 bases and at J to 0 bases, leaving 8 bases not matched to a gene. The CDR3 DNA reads TGTGCCAGCAGACCAGCCGGGACAGACTCCTACGAGCAGTACTTC. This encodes CASRPAGTDSYEQYF.

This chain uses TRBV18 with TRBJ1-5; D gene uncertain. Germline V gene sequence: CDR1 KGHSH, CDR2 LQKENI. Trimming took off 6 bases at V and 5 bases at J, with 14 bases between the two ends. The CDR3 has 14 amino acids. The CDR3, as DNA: TGTGCCAGCTCTCGAGCGGGTGGGGATCAGCCCCAGCATTTT. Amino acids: CASSRAGGDQPQHF. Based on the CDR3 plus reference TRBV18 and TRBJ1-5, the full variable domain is NAGVMQNPRHLVRRRGQEARLRCSPMKGHSHVYWYRQLPEEGLKFMVYLQKENIIDESGMPKERFSAEFPKEGPSILRIQQVVRGDSAAYFCASSRAGGDQPQHFGDGTRLSIL.

The CDR3 DNA reads as TGCGCCAGCAGCTTGGAGCTGGCGAGGAGGGCTGAAGCTTTCTTT. Protein sequence: CASSLELARRAEAFF. The chain has TRBV5-1 and TRBJ1-1, with no clear D. The germline V gene encodes CDR1 SGHRS and CDR2 YFSETQ. This CDR3 spans 15 amino acids. Trimming removed 0 bases at V and 6 bases at J, with 15 bases between.

The CDR3 bases are TGTGCCAGCAGTTACTTTAGCGGGGGCGTCCTGGAGACCCAGTACTTC. This encodes CASSYFSGGVLETQYF. The rearrangement links TRBV6-2 or TRBV6-3 to TRBJ2-5; 9 nucleotides agree with TRBD2. With V trimmed by 1 base and J by 5 bases, 8 bases remained unmatched. CDR1 is MNHEY and CDR2 is SVGEGT in the germline V gene. The CDR3 is 16 residues long.

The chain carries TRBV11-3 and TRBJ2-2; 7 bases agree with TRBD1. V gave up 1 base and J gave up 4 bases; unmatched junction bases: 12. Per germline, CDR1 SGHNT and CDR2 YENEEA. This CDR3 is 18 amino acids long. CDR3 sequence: CASSLGDRIGWSTGELFF. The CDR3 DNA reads TGTGCCAGCAGCTTAGGGGACAGAATAGGTTGGAGCACCGGGGAGCTGTTTTTT.

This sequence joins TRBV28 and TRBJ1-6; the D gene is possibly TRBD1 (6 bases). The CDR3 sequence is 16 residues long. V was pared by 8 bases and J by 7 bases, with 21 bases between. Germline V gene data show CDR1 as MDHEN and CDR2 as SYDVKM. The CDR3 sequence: CASRPQRAGANSPLHF. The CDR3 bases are TGTGCCAGCCGGCCCCAAAGGGCGGGGGCGAATTCACCCCTCCACTTT.

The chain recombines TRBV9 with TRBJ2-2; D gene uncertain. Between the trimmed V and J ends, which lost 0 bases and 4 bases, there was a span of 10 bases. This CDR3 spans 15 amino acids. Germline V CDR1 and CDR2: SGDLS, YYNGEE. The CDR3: CASSVAGIGTGELFF. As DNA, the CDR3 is TGTGCCAGCAGCGTAGCTGGGATCGGCACCGGGGAGCTGTTTTTT.

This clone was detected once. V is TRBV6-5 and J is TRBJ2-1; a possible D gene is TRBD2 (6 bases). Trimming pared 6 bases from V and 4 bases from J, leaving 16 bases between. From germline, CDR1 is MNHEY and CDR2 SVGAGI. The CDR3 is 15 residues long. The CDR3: CASRRDWGNYNEQFF. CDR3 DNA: TGTGCCAGCAGGAGGGACTGGGGAAATTACAATGAGCAGTTCTTC.

The CDR3 bases are TGTGCCAGCAGCTTCTCCATCGGAGAGACCCAGTACTTC. The encoded protein is CASSFSIGETQYF. The chain carries TRBV13 and TRBJ2-5; D not certain. Germline-derived CDR1 and CDR2 are PRHDT and FYEKMQ (reference sequence). The CDR3 consists of 13 residues. Between the trimmed V and J ends, which lost 3 bases and 4 bases, there was a span of 9 bases.